One sample yielded the 2 T cell receptor beta chains listed below, sequenced in a study of T cell responses to AZD1222 COVID-19 vaccine. Data came from immunoSEQ multiplex PCR; TCRdb stores just in-frame clones and leaves some out. The table has over 95,000 clones, just over 90% seen once. Specimen: peripheral blood, collected on day 0 of AZD1222 vaccination. The receptors here all came from an adult in good health.

With respect to this clone: The sample holds other DNA sequences that translate to the same CDR3. V gene TRBV6-5 combines with J gene TRBJ1-2, with 8 bases fitting TRBD1. The CDR3 runs 13 residues. Trimming at V came to 6 bases and at J to 5 bases, leaving 5 bases not matched to a gene. In germline, CDR1 is MNHEY, CDR2 SVGAGI. The CDR3 sequence is CASSRGQGYGYTF. The CDR3 DNA follows: TGTGCCAGCAGCCGAGGACAGGGTTATGGCTACACCTTC.

This chain joins TRBV5-6 and TRBJ2-5; TRBD2 matches at 7 bases. The CDR3 spans 16 residues. The germline V gene has CDR1 SGHDT and CDR2 YYEEEE. The V segment lost 6 bases and the J segment 5 bases; nucleotides outside the gene matches: 16. DNA for the CDR3: TGTGCCAGCAATTCTCTTAAGTATCGGGAGGTGGAGACCCAGTACTTC. Protein sequence: CASNSLKYREVETQYF.